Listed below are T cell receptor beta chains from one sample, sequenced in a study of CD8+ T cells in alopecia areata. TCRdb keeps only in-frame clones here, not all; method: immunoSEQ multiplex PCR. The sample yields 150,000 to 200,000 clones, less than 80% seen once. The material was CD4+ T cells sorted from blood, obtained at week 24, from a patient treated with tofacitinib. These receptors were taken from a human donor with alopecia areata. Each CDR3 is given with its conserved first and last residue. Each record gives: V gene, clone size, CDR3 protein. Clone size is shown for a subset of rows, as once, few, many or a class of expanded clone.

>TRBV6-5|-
CASSYSGQQNSPLHF
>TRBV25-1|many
CASSDSPLHF
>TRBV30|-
CAWSVRGGNEKLFF
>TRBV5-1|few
CASSSNPGQGSPEQYF
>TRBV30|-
CAWSISGLNTIYF
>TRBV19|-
CASSIVGSSGANVLTF
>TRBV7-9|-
CASSPGTGMGTWNQPQHF
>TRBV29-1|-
CSVVGGVDGYTF
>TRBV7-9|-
CASSLQGTLTQYF
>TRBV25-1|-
CAISGTGGAAGYTF
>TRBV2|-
CASRENSPLHF
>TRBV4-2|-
CASSLDLTGGADTQYF
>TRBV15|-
CATSRPGQGPNQPQHF
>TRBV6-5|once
CASSPSRVNTEAFF
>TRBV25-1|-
CASSPLKYAPYEQYF
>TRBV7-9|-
CASSLEVGSYGYTF
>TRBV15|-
CATSSRGIYGYTF
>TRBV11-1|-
CASSFPGAETQYF
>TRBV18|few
CASSPQGPGSGYTF
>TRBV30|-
CAWSVWGFGTDTQYF
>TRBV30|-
CAWSVLPSGPNTGELFF
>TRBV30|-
CAWSGPGQPQHF
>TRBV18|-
CASSPRAQAHRQVDTEAFF
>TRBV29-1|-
CSVDRVDYGYTF
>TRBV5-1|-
CASSLGSETQYF
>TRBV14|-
CASSHLPPYEQYF
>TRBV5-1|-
CASSLALRAGESTDTQYF
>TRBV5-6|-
CASSLLQTEQYF
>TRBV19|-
CASRGGLVGTGELFF
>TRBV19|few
CASTQSGTANQPQHF
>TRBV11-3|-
CASHRGRGETQYF
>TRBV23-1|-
CASSQSPTRQFPYEQYF
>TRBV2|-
CASSRDSSEQYF
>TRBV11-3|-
CASSLAGTGPYNEQFF
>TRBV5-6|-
CASSMTSIGELFF
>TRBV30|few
CAWSVSQYAYEQYF
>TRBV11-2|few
CASSSGGGIRGYTF
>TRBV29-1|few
CSVESRSGPAWTEAFF
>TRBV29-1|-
CSVEGGTRNEQFF
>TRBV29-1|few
CSVGGTGGVGGYNEQFF
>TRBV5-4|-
CASSLAGNNEQFF
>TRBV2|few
CASSKGTDLHQETQYF
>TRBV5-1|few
CASSLGANFNTGELFF
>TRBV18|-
CASSPLSSGNEETQYF
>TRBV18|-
CASSARLQETQYF
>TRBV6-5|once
CASSSPAVTTEAFF
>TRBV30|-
CAWSVSGYTF
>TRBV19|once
CASNSDSYGYTF
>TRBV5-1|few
CASSRDDRAETQYF
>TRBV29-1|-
CSVEEAGPGYGYTF
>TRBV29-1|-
CSARKQGSYNEQFF
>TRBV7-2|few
CASSLGRRGYNEQFF
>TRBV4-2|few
CASSQDGQGAEKLFF
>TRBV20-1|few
CSATVTEAFF
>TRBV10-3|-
CAISQLGDRASYEQYF
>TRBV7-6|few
CASSVLAGKTAYEQYF
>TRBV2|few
CASSEGSRINSPLHF
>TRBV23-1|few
CASSQRGRSQETQYF
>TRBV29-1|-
CSGRGRISNEQFF
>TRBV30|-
CAWSTQQGSEQYF